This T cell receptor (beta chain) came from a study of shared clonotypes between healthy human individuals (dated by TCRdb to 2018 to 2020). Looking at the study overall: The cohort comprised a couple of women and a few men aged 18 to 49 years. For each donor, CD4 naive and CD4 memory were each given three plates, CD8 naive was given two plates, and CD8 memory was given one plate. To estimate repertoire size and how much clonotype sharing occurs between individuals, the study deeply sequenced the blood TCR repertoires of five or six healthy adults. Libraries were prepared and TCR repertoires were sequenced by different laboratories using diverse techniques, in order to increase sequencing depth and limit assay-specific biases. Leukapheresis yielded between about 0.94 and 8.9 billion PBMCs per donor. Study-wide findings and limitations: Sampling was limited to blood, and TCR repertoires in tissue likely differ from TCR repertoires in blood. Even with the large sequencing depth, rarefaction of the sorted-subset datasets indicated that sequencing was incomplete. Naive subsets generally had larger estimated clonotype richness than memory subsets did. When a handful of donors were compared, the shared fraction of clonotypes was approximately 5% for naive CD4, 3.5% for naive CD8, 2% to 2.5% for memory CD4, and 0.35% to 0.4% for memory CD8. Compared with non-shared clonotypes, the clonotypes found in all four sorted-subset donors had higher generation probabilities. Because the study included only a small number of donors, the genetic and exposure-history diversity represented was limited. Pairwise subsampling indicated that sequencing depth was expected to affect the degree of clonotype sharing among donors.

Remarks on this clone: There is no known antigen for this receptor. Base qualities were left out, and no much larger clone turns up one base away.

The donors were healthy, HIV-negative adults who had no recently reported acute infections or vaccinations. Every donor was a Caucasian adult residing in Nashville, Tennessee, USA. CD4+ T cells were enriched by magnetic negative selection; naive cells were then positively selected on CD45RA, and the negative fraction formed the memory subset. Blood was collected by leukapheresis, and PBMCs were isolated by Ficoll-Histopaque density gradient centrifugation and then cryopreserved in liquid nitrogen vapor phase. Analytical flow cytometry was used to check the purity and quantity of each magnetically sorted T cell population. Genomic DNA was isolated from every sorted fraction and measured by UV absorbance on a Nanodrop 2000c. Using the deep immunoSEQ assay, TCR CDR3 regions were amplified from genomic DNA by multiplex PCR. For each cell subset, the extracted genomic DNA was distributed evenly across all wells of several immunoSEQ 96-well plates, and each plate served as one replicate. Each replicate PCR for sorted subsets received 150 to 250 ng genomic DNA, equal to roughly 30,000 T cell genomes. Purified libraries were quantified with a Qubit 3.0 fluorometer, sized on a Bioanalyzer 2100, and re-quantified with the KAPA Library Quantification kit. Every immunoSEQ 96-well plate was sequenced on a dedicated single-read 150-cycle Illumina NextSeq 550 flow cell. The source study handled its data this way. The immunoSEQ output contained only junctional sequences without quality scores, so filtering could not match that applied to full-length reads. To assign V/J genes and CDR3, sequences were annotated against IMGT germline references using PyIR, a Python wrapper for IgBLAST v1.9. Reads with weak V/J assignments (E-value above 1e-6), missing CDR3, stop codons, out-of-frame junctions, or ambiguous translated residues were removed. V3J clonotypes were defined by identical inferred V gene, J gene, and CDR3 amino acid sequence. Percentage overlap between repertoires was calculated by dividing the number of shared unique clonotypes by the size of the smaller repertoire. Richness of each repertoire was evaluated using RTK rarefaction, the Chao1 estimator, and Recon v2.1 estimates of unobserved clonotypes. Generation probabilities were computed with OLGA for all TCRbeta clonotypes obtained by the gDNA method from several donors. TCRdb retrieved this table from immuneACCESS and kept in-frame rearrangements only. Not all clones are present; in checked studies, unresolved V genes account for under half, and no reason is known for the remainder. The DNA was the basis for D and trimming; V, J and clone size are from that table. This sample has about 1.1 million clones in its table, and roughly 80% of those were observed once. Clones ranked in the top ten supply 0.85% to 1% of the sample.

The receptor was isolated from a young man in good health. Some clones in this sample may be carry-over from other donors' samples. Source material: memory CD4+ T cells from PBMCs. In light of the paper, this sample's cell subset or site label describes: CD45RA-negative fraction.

The CDR3 here reads CASSLPAGAVTGELFF. The nucleotide sequence is TGTGCCAGCTCCCTCCCAGCGGGAGCGGTCACCGGGGAGCTGTTTTTT. The chain is assembled from TRBV18 and TRBJ2-2, with TRBD2 matching 8 junction bases. Based on the germline V gene, the CDR1 and CDR2 sequences are KGHSH and LQKENI. From V the trimming removes 6 bases and from J it removes 4 bases, while the gene matches leave 10 bases of the junction unaccounted for. Spanning cysteine to phenylalanine, the CDR3 consists of 16 amino acids. Left in the record is the CDR3 DNA by itself, 48 bases read in frame from the first base.